These 24 T cell receptor beta chains were all obtained from the same sample, sequenced in a study of CD8 T cells in ankylosing spondylitis. Regarding the study as a whole: Seven or eight highly homologous variants made up a TCR beta motif, and this motif appeared characteristic of ankylosing spondylitis blood.

Their antigens are not known. TCRdb called the 5' RACE reads again in MiXCR, with one record for every CDR3 protein. The sample consists of around 430,000 distinct CDR3 sequences, roughly 18% of them appearing once. The sample was blood, either unsorted or a sorted T cell fraction (not recorded which). Receptors originate from a male donor with ankylosing spondylitis.

The chain joins TRBV9 to TRBJ2-3, with D possibly called TRBD1 or TRBD2 (5 bases each). V was clipped by 0 bases and J by 4 bases, with 12 bases between them. This CDR3 has 15 residues. Germline V CDR1 and CDR2: SGDLS, YYNGEE. The DNA for the CDR3 is TGTGCCAGCAGCGTAGGGGGGAGCACTGCAGATACGCAGTATTTT. Encoded protein: CASSVGGSTADTQYF.

This clonotype turned up a few times. The gene calls are TRBV2 and TRBJ2-2; D uncertain. The CDR3 sequence is 15 residues long. The ends were cut back, 7 bases at V and 7 bases at J, with 19 bases in the middle. Germline V lookup: CDR1 SNHLY, CDR2 FYNNEI. In nucleotides, the CDR3 is TGTGCCAGCACCGCCCCGGCCGTCGGAAGCGGGGAGCTGTTTTTT. Protein product: CASTAPAVGSGELFF.

V usage is TRBV3-1 and J usage is TRBJ2-1; a possible D gene is TRBD2 (5 bases). Trimming removed 4 bases from V and 0 bases from J, with 13 bases in between. The CDR3 consists of 16 residues. In germline, CDR1 is LGHDT, CDR2 YNNKEL (reference sequence). CDR3 in DNA: TGTGCCAGCAGCCCGAGGGAGCGTAGCTCCTACAATGAGCAGTTCTTC. It encodes CASSPRERSSYNEQFF.

The chain joins TRBV7-9 to TRBJ1-1; TRBD1 is a possible D gene (5 bases). Trimming stripped 2 bases from V and 8 bases from J, with 6 bases between. Germline-derived CDR1 and CDR2 are SEHNR and FQNEAQ (reference sequence). CDR3 length: 11 residues. DNA of the CDR3: TGTGCCAGCAGCTTATACAGGGAAGCTTTCTTT. Protein: CASSLYREAFF.

This clonotype was seen a handful of times. The CDR3 DNA is TGTGCCAGCTCACCACGCGGCACAAACACAGATACGCAGTATTTT. Its protein is CASSPRGTNTDTQYF. The V gene is TRBV18, the J gene TRBJ2-3; D is uncertain. CDR3 length: 15 amino acids. Germline CDR1 and CDR2: KGHSH and LQKENI. V lost 1 base and J lost 2, with 10 bases in between.

The chain links TRBV11-2 to TRBJ1-2; D gene unclear. Trimming stripped 5 bases from V and 1 base from J, with 8 bases between. Germline CDR1 SGHAT, CDR2 FQNNGV. This CDR3 comprises 13 residues. CDR3 in DNA: TGTGCCAGCAGCAAAAGTTATAACTATGGCTACACCTTC. It encodes CASSKSYNYGYTF. Combining the CDR3 with reference TRBV11-2 and TRBJ1-2 gives the whole variable domain EAGVAQSPRYKIIEKRQSVAFWCNPISGHATLYWYQQILGQGPKLLIQFQNNGVVDDSQLPKDRFSAERLKGVDSTLKIQPAKLEDSAVYLCASSKSYNYGYTFGSGTRLTVV.

The rearrangement joins TRBV19 to TRBJ2-1; D call uncertain. The CDR3 loop spans 16 amino acids. Germline-derived CDR1 and CDR2 are LNHDA and SQIVND (reference sequence). Trimming left V 3 bases short and J 9 bases short, with 21 bases between. In DNA form, the CDR3 reads TGTGCCAGTAGTATGAGGACCAGTGGGTCTTTGGGTGAGCAGTTCTTC. This sequence encodes CASSMRTSGSLGEQFF.

The rearrangement joins TRBV12-3 or TRBV12-4 to TRBJ2-1; 7 nucleotides align to TRBD2. With V trimmed by 7 bases and J by 7 bases, 13 bases remained unmatched. The CDR3 has 15 residues. The chain's CDR3 is CASTVGSGVSNEQFF. Here the CDR3 DNA reads TGTGCCAGCACCGTTGGGAGCGGGGTATCTAATGAGCAGTTCTTC.

This chain links TRBV27 with TRBJ1-5, with D possibly TRBD1 on 6 matching bases. The germline gives CDR1 MNHEY, CDR2 SMNVEV (reference sequence). CDR3 length equals 14 residues. V lost 7 bases, J lost 0 bases, and 10 bases lay in between. Written as DNA, the CDR3 is TGTGCCAGCATGGACAGCTATAGCAATCAGCCCCAGCATTTT. Translation gives CASMDSYSNQPQHF.

V usage is TRBV12-3 or TRBV12-4 and J usage is TRBJ1-1; the D is unclear. Trimming removed 7 bases at V and 2 bases at J, with 14 bases between. The CDR3 has 14 amino acids. CDR3 DNA sequence: TGTGCCAGCACCACGGGTCGGACCAACACTGAAGCTTTCTTT. Amino acids: CASTTGRTNTEAFF.

This clonotype has more than one count but fewer than ten. The CDR3 DNA reads as TGTGCCAGCTCCACACAGGGGACGCCGGGGAAGCCCCAGCATTTT. This sequence encodes CASSTQGTPGKPQHF. The genes are TRBV18 and TRBJ1-5; 7 positions agree with TRBD1. J gave up 8 bases and V 6 bases, and 13 bases lay outside the gene matches. The germline V gene has CDR1 KGHSH and CDR2 LQKENI. CDR3 length equals 15 residues. Supplemented by reference TRBV18 and TRBJ1-5, the full variable domain reads NAGVMQNPRHLVRRRGQEARLRCSPMKGHSHVYWYRQLPEEGLKFMVYLQKENIIDESGMPKERFSAEFPKEGPSILRIQQVVRGDSAAYFCASSTQGTPGKPQHFGDGTRLSIL.

This clonotype has more than one count but fewer than ten. The chain is built from TRBV29-1 and TRBJ2-7; the D gene is possibly TRBD2 (6 bases). From germline, CDR1 is SQVTM and CDR2 ANQGSEA. The CDR3 sequence is 10 residues long. Trimming took 5 bases from V and 6 from J, leaving 8 bases between them. The CDR3 region has the DNA TGCAGCGTTCGGGACTCCGAGCAGTACTTC. It specifies CSVRDSEQYF.

The chain combines TRBV4-2 with TRBJ2-3; D possibly matches TRBD1 or TRBD2 (8 bases each). The CDR3 runs 20 residues. Trimming cost V 0 bases and J 5 bases, with 27 bases left between them. CDR1 LGHNA and CDR2 YNFKEQ come from the germline V gene. The CDR3 region is CASSQDRPGGLSGVKDTQYF. The CDR3 region has the DNA TGTGCCAGCAGCCAAGATCGCCCAGGGGGCCTTAGCGGGGTGAAAGATACGCAGTATTTT.

The chain recombines TRBV20-1 with TRBJ1-2; 9 bases agree with TRBD1. The trim removed 4 bases at V and 3 bases at J, leaving 6 bases unmatched. This CDR3 is built from 14 residues. Germline CDR1 is DFQATT and CDR2 is SNEGSKA (reference sequence). The DNA of the CDR3 is TGCAGTGCTAAAATTACAGGGGGCGACTATGGCTACACCTTC. Translation gives CSAKITGGDYGYTF.

CDR3 bases: TGCGCCAGCAGAACCTCGAAGACTAGTCAAGGTACGCAGTATTTT. Encoded protein: CASRTSKTSQGTQYF. This chain joins TRBV10-2 and TRBJ2-3, with D tentatively TRBD2 (6 bases). The CDR3 contains 15 residues. V was clipped by 6 bases and J by 8 bases, with 21 bases between them. Germline-derived CDR1 and CDR2 are WSHSY and SAAADI.

The table lists this clonotype with many counts. The J gene is TRBJ2-6, the V gene TRBV6-2 or TRBV6-3; D unclear. There are 14 residues in the CDR3. Trimming left V 5 bases short and J 1 base short, with 6 bases between. Germline loops: CDR1 MNHEY, CDR2 SVGEGT. This CDR3 is CASSPTSGANVLTF. CDR3 nucleotide sequence: TGTGCCAGCAGTCCAACGTCTGGGGCCAACGTCCTGACTTTC.

The rearrangement uses TRBV12-3 or TRBV12-4 and TRBJ2-7; either TRBD1 or TRBD2 may fit D (5 bases each). The CDR3 sequence is 15 residues long. The V end lost 6 bases, the J end lost 1 base, and 16 bases lay between the germline ends. This chain's CDR3 is CASSPRDGGSYEQYF. The CDR3 nucleotides read TGTGCCAGCAGCCCCCGGGACGGCGGATCCTACGAGCAGTACTTC.

This clonotype was found a few times. The chain links TRBV12-3 or TRBV12-4 to TRBJ2-4, with a weak D call TRBD2 (6 bases). V shed 5 bases and J shed 0 bases, with 11 bases lying between them. This CDR3 has 15 residues. The CDR3 DNA sequence: TGTGCCAGCAGTCCGGGACTCCTAGCCAAAAACATTCAGTACTTC. Translating it yields CASSPGLLAKNIQYF.

The chain is built from TRBV29-1 and TRBJ2-7; the D call may be TRBD1 or TRBD2 (5 bases each). Trimming pared 7 bases from V and 1 base from J, leaving 11 bases between. The germline CDR1 and CDR2 sequences are SQVTM and ANQGSEA. The CDR3 sequence is 12 residues long. CDR3 loop: CSAGTVSYEQYF. As DNA, the CDR3 is TGCAGCGCTGGGACGGTATCCTACGAGCAGTACTTC.

This clonotype was counted at least ten times. This chain connects TRBV5-6 to TRBJ2-5, with 11 bases aligning to TRBD2. Per germline, CDR1 SGHDT and CDR2 YYEEEE. The CDR3 is made up of 16 amino acids. Trimming cost V 0 bases and J 5 bases; bases outside gene matches: 6. The CDR3 region has the DNA TGTGCCAGCAGCTTGGATAGCGGGAGGGCCGCTGAGACCCAGTACTTC. Translating gives CASSLDSGRAAETQYF.

V usage is TRBV2 and J usage is TRBJ1-2; D may be TRBD1 (6 bases). Trimming took off 6 bases at V and 2 bases at J, with 13 bases between the two ends. The CDR3 length is 14 residues. Per the germline V gene, CDR1 is SNHLY and CDR2 is FYNNEI. The CDR3 DNA reads as TGTGCCAGCAGGCTAGGGGGATCCAACTATGGCTACACCTTC. Translated, it gives CASRLGGSNYGYTF.

This chain uses TRBV7-2 with TRBJ1-5; D not certain. Germline V gives CDR1 SGHTA, CDR2 FQGNSA. The CDR3 runs to 13 residues. V lost 5 bases and J lost 4, with 9 bases in between. The CDR3 sequence: CASSTTANQPQHF. The CDR3 DNA reads as TGTGCCAGCAGCACAACCGCGAATCAGCCCCAGCATTTT.

This clonotype was seen only a few times. The J gene is TRBJ2-1, the V gene TRBV20-1, with a tentative D call TRBD1 (5 bases). CDR3 length: 12 amino acids. From germline, CDR1 is DFQATT and CDR2 SNEGSKA (reference sequence). V was cut by 4 bases and J by 6 bases, with 10 bases left in between. The CDR3 sequence: CSAKKTVNEQFF. DNA of the CDR3: TGCAGTGCTAAAAAGACAGTCAATGAGCAGTTCTTC.

A remark on this clonotype: This may be a read error, as it is one base from a much larger clone. J is TRBJ1-5 and V is TRBV4-1; 8 bases match TRBD1. Trimming took 0 bases from V and 2 from J; bases not matched to a gene: 3. The CDR3 consists of 16 residues. The germline V gene encodes CDR1 MGHRA and CDR2 YSYEKL. The DNA of the CDR3 is TGCGCCAGCAGCCAAGATACAGGGGGGGGCAATCAGCCCCAGCATTTT. It translates to CASSQDTGGGNQPQHF.